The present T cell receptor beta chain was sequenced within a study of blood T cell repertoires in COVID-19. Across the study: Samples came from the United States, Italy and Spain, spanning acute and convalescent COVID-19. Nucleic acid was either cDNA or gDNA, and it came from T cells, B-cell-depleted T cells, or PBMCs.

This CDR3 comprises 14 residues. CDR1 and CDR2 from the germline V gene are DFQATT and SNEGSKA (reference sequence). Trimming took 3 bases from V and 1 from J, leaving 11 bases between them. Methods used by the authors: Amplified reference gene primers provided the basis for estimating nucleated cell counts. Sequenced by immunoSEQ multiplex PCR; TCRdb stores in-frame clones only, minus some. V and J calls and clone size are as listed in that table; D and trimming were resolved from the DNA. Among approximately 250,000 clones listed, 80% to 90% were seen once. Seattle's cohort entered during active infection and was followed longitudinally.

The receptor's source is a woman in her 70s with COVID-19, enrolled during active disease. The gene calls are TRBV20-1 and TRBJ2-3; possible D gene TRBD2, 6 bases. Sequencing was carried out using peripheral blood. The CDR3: CSASMEGRTDTQYF. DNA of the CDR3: TGCAGTGCTAGTATGGAGGGCCGCACAGATACGCAGTATTTT.